This note documents a single T cell receptor beta chain sequence. The target antigen is unknown. This specimen comes from a study of T cell responses to AZD1222 COVID-19 vaccine. Study observations and caveats: There were mostly white British donors and more females than males, and clonal diversity was possibly underestimated. After the peak T cell response, and only then, were repertoires sampled.

Method: immunoSEQ multiplex PCR; TCRdb's copy keeps in-frame clones and lacks some. Here the sample spans about 90,000 clones, about 85% being singletons. The CDR3 is made up of 12 amino acids. Germline V CDR1 and CDR2: SGHDN, FVKESK. V was shortened by 1 base and J by 4 bases, with 5 bases between the two germline ends. This sequence originates from an adult who received the AZD1222 COVID-19 vaccine. This specimen was peripheral blood, taken 28 days after the second AZD1222 dose. The rearrangement uses TRBV14 and TRBJ2-7; D is unresolved. The CDR3 loop is CASSQGRYEQYF. In DNA form, the CDR3 reads TGTGCCAGCAGCCAAGGGCGGTACGAGCAGTACTTC.